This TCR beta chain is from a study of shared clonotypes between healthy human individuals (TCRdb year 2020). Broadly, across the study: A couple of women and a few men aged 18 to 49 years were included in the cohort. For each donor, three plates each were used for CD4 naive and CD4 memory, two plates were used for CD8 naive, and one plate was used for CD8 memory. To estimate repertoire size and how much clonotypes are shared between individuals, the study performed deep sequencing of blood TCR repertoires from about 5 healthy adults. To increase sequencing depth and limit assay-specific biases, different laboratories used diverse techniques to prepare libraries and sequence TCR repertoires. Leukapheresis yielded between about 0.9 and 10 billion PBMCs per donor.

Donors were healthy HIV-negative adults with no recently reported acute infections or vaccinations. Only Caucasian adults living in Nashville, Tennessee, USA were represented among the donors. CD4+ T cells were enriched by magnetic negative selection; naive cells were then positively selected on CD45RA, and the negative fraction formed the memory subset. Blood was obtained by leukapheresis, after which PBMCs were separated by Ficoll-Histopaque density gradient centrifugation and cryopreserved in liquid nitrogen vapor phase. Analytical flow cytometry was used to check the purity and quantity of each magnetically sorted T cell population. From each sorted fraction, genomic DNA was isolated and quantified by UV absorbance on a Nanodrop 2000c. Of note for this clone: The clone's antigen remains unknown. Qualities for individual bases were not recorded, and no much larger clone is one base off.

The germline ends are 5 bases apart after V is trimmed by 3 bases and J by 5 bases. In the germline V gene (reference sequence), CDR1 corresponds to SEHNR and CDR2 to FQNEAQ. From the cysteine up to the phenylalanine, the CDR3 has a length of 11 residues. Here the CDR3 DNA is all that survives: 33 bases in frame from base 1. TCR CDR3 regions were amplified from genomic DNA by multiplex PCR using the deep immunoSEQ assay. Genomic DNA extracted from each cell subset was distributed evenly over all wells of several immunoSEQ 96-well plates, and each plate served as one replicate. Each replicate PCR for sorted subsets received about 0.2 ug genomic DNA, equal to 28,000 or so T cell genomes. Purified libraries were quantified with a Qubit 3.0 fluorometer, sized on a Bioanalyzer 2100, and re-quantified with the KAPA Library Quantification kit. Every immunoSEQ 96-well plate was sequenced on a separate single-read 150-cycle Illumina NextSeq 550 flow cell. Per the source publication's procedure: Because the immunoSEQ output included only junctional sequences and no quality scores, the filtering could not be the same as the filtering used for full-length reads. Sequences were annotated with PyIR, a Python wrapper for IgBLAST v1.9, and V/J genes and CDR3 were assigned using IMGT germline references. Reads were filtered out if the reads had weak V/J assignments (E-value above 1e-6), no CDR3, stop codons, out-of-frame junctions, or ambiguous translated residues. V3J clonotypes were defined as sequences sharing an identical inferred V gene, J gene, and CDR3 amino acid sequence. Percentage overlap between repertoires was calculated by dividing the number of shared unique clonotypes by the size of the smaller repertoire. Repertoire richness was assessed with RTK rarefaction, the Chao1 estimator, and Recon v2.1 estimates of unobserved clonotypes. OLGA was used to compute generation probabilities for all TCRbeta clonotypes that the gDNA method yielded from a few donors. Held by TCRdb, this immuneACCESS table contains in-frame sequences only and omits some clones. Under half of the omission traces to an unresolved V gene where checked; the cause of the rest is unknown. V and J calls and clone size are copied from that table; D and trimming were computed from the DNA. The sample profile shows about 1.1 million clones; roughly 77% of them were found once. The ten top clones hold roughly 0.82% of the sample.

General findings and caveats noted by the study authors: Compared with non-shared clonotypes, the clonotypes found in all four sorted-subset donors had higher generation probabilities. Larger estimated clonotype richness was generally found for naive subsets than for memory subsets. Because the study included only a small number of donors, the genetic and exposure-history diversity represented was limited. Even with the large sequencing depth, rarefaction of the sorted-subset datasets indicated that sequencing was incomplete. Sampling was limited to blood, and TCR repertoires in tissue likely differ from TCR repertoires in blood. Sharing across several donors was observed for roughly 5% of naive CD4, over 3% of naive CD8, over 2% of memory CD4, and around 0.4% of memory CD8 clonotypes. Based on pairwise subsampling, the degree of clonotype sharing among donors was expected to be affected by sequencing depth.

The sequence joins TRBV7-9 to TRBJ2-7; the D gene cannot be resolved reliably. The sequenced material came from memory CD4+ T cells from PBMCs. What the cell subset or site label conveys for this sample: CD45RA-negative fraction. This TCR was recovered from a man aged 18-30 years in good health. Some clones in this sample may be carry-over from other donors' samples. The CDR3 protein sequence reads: CASSLINEQYF. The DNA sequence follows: TGTGCCAGCAGCTTGATCAACGAGCAGTACTTC.